This T cell receptor (beta chain) was found in a study of T cells in localized non-small cell lung cancer. Study findings and constraints: Owing to sequencing of a solitary tumor region, heterogeneity cannot be discounted.

Trimming took 1 base from V and 4 from J; bases not matched to a gene: 5. The CDR3 spans 15 residues. Germline CDR1 reads SGHTA; CDR2 reads FQGNSA. Comments on this clone: Its antigen is not known.

The data were produced by immunoSEQ multiplex PCR, yet TCRdb's version contains in-frame clones alone and is incomplete. The profile shows 70,000 to 100,000 clones, about 84% of them singletons. The V gene is TRBV7-2, the J gene TRBJ2-3; 7 bases align to TRBD2. The sequence was collected from a female donor aged 60 or older with stage I lung adenocarcinoma. Sequenced material: peripheral blood, taken before any cancer treatment. DNA of the CDR3: TGTGCCAGCAGCTTAGGCGGGAGTAGTGCAGATACGCAGTATTTT. Its protein is CASSLGGSSADTQYF.